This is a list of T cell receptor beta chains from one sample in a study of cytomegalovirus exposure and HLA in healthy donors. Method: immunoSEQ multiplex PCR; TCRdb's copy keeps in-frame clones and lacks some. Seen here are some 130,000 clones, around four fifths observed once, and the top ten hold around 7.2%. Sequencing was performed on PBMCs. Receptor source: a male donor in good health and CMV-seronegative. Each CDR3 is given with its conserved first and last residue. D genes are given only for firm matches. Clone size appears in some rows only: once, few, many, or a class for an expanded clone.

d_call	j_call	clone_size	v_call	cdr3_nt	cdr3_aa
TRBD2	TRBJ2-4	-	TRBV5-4	TGTGCCAGCAGGTTAACTGGACTAGCGGGAGCGTTGGGTGACATTCAGTACTTC	CASRLTGLAGALGDIQYF
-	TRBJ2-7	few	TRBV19	TGTGCCAGTAGCGTGGAGGTTTACTACGAGCAGTACTTC	CASSVEVYYEQYF
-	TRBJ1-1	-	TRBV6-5	TGTGCCAGCAGCGCGGGGTATAACACTGAAGCTTTCTTT	CASSAGYNTEAFF
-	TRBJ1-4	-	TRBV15	TGTGCCACCAGCACCCCACACCGGACGGGGGGGAACGAAAAACTGTTTTTT	CATSTPHRTGGNEKLFF
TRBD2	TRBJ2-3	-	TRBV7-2	TGTGCCAGCAGCGGGGCACTAGCGTTGGCAGATACGCAGTATTTT	CASSGALALADTQYF
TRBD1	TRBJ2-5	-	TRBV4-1	TGCGCCAGCAGCCAACGCGACAGGGTCGAAGAGCAGTACTTC	CASSQRDRVEEQYF
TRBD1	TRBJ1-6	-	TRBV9	TGTGCCAGCAGCGTAGATCCCGGGACAGATAATTCACCCCTCCACTTT	CASSVDPGTDNSPLHF
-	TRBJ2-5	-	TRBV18	TGTGCCAGCTCACCAAACCGCGGGCAAGAGACCCAGTACTTC	CASSPNRGQETQYF
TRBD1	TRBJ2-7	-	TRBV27	TGTGCCAGCAGCCCCAGGACAGGGACCTCCTACGAGCAGTACTTC	CASSPRTGTSYEQYF
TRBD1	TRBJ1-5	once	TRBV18	TGTGCCAGCTCTCCGGACAGGGGGCGAGGGCAGCCCCAGCATTTT	CASSPDRGRGQPQHF
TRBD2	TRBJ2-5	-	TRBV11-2	TGTGCCAGCAGCTTAGAGGCGGGGGGTGAGACCCAGTACTTC	CASSLEAGGETQYF
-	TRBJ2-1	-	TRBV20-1	TGCAGTGCTAGGCACAAGACAGAGCAGTTCTTC	CSARHKTEQFF
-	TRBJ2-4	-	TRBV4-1	TGCGCCAGCAGCCAAGATTTCGAAGTAGCCTGGCTGAAAGCCAAAAACATTCAGTACTTC	CASSQDFEVAWLKAKNIQYF
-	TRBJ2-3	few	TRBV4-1	TGCGCCAGCAGCCAACTTGGAGCGCAGTATTTT	CASSQLGAQYF
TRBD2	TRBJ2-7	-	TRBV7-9	TGTGCCAGCAGCCGAGCGGGAGTGGACGAGCAGTACTTC	CASSRAGVDEQYF
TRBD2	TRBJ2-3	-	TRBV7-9	TGTGCCAGCAGCTGGACTAGCGGGACAACAGATACGCAGTATTTT	CASSWTSGTTDTQYF
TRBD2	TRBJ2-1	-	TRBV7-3	TGTGCCAGCAGCTCCCCCGTACTAGCGGAAGACTATAATGAGCAGTTCTTC	CASSSPVLAEDYNEQFF
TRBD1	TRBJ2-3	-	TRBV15	TGTGCCACCAGCAGTCGGACAGGTCTCGGTACAGATACGCAGTATTTT	CATSSRTGLGTDTQYF
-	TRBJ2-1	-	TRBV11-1	TGTGCCAGCAGCCCGGGCGGGACCATCAACAATGAGCAGTTCTTC	CASSPGGTINNEQFF
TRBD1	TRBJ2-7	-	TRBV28	TGTGCCAGCAGCCGAGACAGGGCCCCCTACGAGCAGTACTTC	CASSRDRAPYEQYF
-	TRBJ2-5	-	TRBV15	TGTGCCACCAGCAGAGTTGACAGACAAGAGACCCAGTACTTC	CATSRVDRQETQYF
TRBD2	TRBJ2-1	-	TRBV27	TGTGCCAGCAGTCCATCCGGGAGGGCGCTCTTCAATGAGCAGTTCTTC	CASSPSGRALFNEQFF
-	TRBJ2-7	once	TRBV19	TGTGCCAGTAAGAATATTCGAGGGTACGAGCAGTACTTC	CASKNIRGYEQYF
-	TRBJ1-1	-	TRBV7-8	TGTGCCAGCAGCTCTAGCACAGTAGGCGACACTGAAGCTTTCTTT	CASSSSTVGDTEAFF
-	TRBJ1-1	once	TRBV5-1	TGCGCCAGCAGCTTGGGTCCAGCAGGACTTAACACTGAAGCTTTCTTT	CASSLGPAGLNTEAFF
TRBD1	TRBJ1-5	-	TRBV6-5	TGTGCCAGTCAGGGGGCGAGGAGCAATCAGCCCCAGCATTTT	CASQGARSNQPQHF
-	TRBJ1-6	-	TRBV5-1	TGCGCCAGCAGCTCGAGTACAGGGAGCTCCTATAATTCACCCCTCCACTTT	CASSSSTGSSYNSPLHF
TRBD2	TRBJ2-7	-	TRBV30	TGTGCCTGGAGGGAACAAGCGGGGGGGCTCGTATACGAGCAGTACTTC	CAWREQAGGLVYEQYF
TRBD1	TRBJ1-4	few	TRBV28	TGTGCCAGCAGTTCAGGAACCTCCGGGACAGCAAATGAAAAACTGTTTTTT	CASSSGTSGTANEKLFF
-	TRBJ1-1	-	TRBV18	TGTGCCAGCTCACCATTCGGACGCGGGGGTACTGAAGCTTTCTTT	CASSPFGRGGTEAFF
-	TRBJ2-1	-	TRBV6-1	TGTGCCAGCGTTGTTACAGGAACGTACAATGAGCAGTTCTTC	CASVVTGTYNEQFF
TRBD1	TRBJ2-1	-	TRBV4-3	TGCGCCAGCAGCCAAGATCTATTACCAGGGGGCACCTACAATGAGCAGTTCTTC	CASSQDLLPGGTYNEQFF
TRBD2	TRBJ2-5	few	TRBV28	TGTGCCAGCAGCGCCGGGACTAGCGGATACCAAGAGACCCAGTACTTC	CASSAGTSGYQETQYF
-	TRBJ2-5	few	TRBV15	TGTGCCACCAGCAGAGCTGCAGGGAAGGGCCAAGAGACCCAGTACTTC	CATSRAAGKGQETQYF
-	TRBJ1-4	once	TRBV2	TGTGCCAGCAGGGCCAATCAGGGGCCTGTCGAAAAACTGTTTTTT	CASRANQGPVEKLFF
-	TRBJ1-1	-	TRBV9	TGTGCCAGCAGCGATACAGAGAACACTGAAGCTTTCTTT	CASSDTENTEAFF
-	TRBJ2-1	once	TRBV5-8	TGTGCCAGCAGCCCCCTGTGGGGGAGGCGTGAGCAGTTCTTC	CASSPLWGRREQFF
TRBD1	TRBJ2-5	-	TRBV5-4	TGTGCCAGCAGCTTGCACGGTTTAGGACAGGGAGAGACCCAGTACTTC	CASSLHGLGQGETQYF
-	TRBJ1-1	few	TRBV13	TGTGCCAGCAGCTTGAGGGGGAGTGGCATGAACACTGAAGCTTTCTTT	CASSLRGSGMNTEAFF
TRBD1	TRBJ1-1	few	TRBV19	TGTGCCAGTAGCCCTGGGACAGGGATCGACACTGAAGCTTTCTTT	CASSPGTGIDTEAFF
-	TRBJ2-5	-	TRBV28	TGTGCCAGCAGTAACCGACAGAGTCAAGAGACCCAGTACTTC	CASSNRQSQETQYF
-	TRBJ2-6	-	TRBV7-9	TGTGCCAGCAGCTTGGTCAGGGCGTCTGGGGCCAACGTCCTGACTTTC	CASSLVRASGANVLTF
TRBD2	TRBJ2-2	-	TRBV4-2	TGTGCCAGCAGCCAAGATTATGGGACTAGCGGGGGGCCACCGGTCGGGGAGCTGTTTTTT	CASSQDYGTSGGPPVGELFF